Here is one TCR beta chain with its context. Its antigen is undetermined. This sample is drawn from a study of graft-versus-host responses after intestinal transplantation. Germline V CDR1 and CDR2: SNHLY, FYNNEI. The CDR3 contains 16 residues. V was pared by 3 bases and J by 0 bases, with 12 bases between. Clones were sequenced by immunoSEQ multiplex PCR, and TCRdb holds only the in-frame ones, with some missing. The profile covers around 97,000 clones, with more than 85% appearing a single time and around 1.2% taken by the ten largest. The rearrangement joins TRBV2 to TRBJ1-5; perhaps TRBD1 as D (5 bases). The receptor was derived from a human donor who received an intestinal transplant. Sample: unstimulated CD8+ T cells sorted from spleen or lymph node cells, taken before intestinal transplant. The CDR3 is CASSEARVGSNQPQHF. The CDR3 nucleotides are TGTGCCAGCAGTGAGGCCAGGGTCGGTAGCAATCAGCCCCAGCATTTT.